This T cell receptor (beta chain) appears in the sequencing data of a study of regulatory T cells in long-lasting Graves disease. Study conclusions and caveats: Repertoires from persistent disease leaned toward TRBV28, TRBJ1-2 and TRBJ2-5.

This clonotype was observed a handful of times. Antigen specificity is unknown. The junction departs from the called germline gene at one end, perhaps through a read error. This CDR3 comprises 13 residues. CDR1 is MNHEY, CDR2 SVGEGT, per germline. The time point denotes: newly diagnosed GD, antithyroid drugs for less than 3 months. There was RNA extracted from PBMCs, and the TCR library was made from it. Those enrolled as patients came out of an endocrinology department in Xi'an, China. Arm-PCR with iRepertoire HTBI primers amplified the CDR3 regions for these TCR beta libraries. TCRdb re-called the multiplex PCR reads with MiXCR, one entry per CDR3 protein. This table holds around 400,000 distinct CDR3 sequences, 12% found once. These data were also filed under a second study, of T cells in Graves' hyperthyroidism and ophthalmopathy. That source adds: During a first-round RT-PCR of the TCR CDR3, the HTBI primer set was used.

The sequencing used peripheral blood mononuclear cells (PBMCs), collected at new diagnosis, from a patient treated with antithyroid drugs. The TCR comes from a woman younger than 35 with Graves disease. This chain links TRBV6-2 or TRBV6-3 with TRBJ2-1; possible D gene TRBD1, 6 bases. The CDR3 is CASSYGPWDMMAF. The DNA of the CDR3 is TGTGCCAGCAGTTACGGTCCGTGGGACATGATGGCCTTC.